In its sample, the clone carrying this TCR beta chain was seen a few times. In TCRdb, the reads were re-called with MiXCR into one record per CDR3 protein. In the table there are around 60,000 distinct CDR3 sequences, approximately 21% of which are singletons. This record belongs to a study of lung T cells in sarcoidosis with Löfgren's syndrome. Study summary: Analyses focused on Löfgren's syndrome patients.

This CDR3 is built from 15 residues. The trim removed 6 bases at V and 0 bases at J, leaving 8 bases unmatched. Per germline, CDR1 DFQATT and CDR2 SNEGSKA (reference sequence). The receptor's source is a human donor with sarcoidosis (Löfgren's syndrome or another form), or a control subject (not recorded which). V is TRBV20-1 and J is TRBJ2-5, with 9 bases that match TRBD2. Sequencing used CD4+ T cells from PBMCs. This CDR3 reads CSAKRGATNQETQYF. The CDR3 DNA reads TGCAGTGCAAAGCGGGGGGCGACCAACCAAGAGACCCAGTACTTC.